This entry lists 27 T cell receptor beta chains sequenced from one sample in a study of blood T cell repertoires in COVID-19. Sequenced by immunoSEQ multiplex PCR; TCRdb stores in-frame clones only, minus some. In the table there are over 250,000 clones, roughly 90% of which are singletons. The sequenced sample consisted of PBMCs or T cells enriched from blood (not recorded which). The source of these receptors is a man in his sixties who had recovered from COVID-19.

In DNA form, the CDR3 reads TGTGCCAGCAGCCCTGGGAGCCCAGATACGCAGTATTTT. As protein: CASSPGSPDTQYF. The chain recombines TRBV7-9 with TRBJ2-3, with D tentatively TRBD2 (5 bases). Trimming stripped 5 bases from V and 4 bases from J, with 10 bases between. CDR3 length: 13 amino acids. In germline, CDR1 is SEHNR, CDR2 FQNEAQ (reference sequence).

The chain links TRBV12-3 or TRBV12-4 to TRBJ1-2; D remains ambiguous. The CDR3 runs 13 residues. V lost 6 bases, J lost 5 bases, and 13 bases lay in between. The CDR3 DNA is TGTGCCAGCAGCTTCCAACAAAAGTATGGCTACACCTTC. It yields the protein CASSFQQKYGYTF.

This chain links TRBV6-5 with TRBJ1-1, with D perhaps TRBD1 (5 bases). Germline CDR1 reads MNHEY; CDR2 reads SVGAGI. Trimming removed 2 bases at V and 0 bases at J, with 7 bases between. This CDR3 region has 14 residues. CDR3 amino acids: CASSYGGVNTEAFF. The CDR3 nucleotides read TGTGCCAGCAGTTACGGGGGGGTGAACACTGAAGCTTTCTTT.

V is TRBV27 and J is TRBJ2-5; 8 positions match TRBD1. The germline gives CDR1 MNHEY, CDR2 SMNVEV (reference sequence). CDR3 length: 15 residues. V gave up 3 bases and J gave up 5 bases; unmatched junction bases: 8. The CDR3 DNA sequence: TGTGCCAGCAGTTTTTTCGGGACAGGTCACGAGACCCAGTACTTC. Translation gives CASSFFGTGHETQYF.

The rearrangement links TRBV2 to TRBJ1-5; 8 nucleotides agree with TRBD1. CDR1 is SNHLY, CDR2 FYNNEI, per germline. This CDR3 comprises 17 residues. After removal of 4 bases from V and 2 bases from J, the junction contained 10 bases not matched to a gene. The CDR3, as DNA: TGTGCCAGCAGTGTCGGCAGGGGGCATGCTGGCAATCAGCCCCAGCATTTT. It yields the protein CASSVGRGHAGNQPQHF.

This rearrangement joins TRBV10-3 to TRBJ1-3; possibly TRBD1 for D (6 bases). This CDR3 region has 14 residues. V gave up 7 bases and J gave up 0 bases, with 10 bases separating them. The germline V gene has CDR1 ENHRY and CDR2 SYGVKD. CDR3 protein: CAINDRHSGNTIYF. The CDR3 DNA follows: TGTGCCATCAACGACAGGCACTCTGGAAACACCATATATTTT.

CDR3 sequence: CAWSVLPRGTEAFF. The DNA of the CDR3 is TGTGCCTGGAGTGTACTCCCCCGGGGCACTGAAGCTTTCTTT. The rearrangement joins TRBV30 to TRBJ1-1; no definite D call. Trimming took off 0 bases at V and 4 bases at J, with 12 bases between the two ends. The CDR3 is 14 amino acids. From germline, CDR1 is GTSNPN and CDR2 SVGIG (reference sequence).

V gene TRBV2 combines with J gene TRBJ1-3, with D hard to call. Looked up from germline, CDR1 is SNHLY and CDR2 is FYNNEI. The CDR3 runs 14 residues. V was shortened by 5 bases and J by 0 bases, with 8 bases between the two germline ends. The CDR3 DNA is TGTGCCAGCAGTACTAAAAACTCTGGAAACACCATATATTTT. Amino acid sequence: CASSTKNSGNTIYF.

V gene TRBV6-5 combines with J gene TRBJ1-2, with TRBD1 as a possible D gene (5 bases). Germline V gives CDR1 MNHEY, CDR2 SVGAGI. The CDR3 has 15 amino acids. Between the trimmed V and J ends, which lost 7 bases and 2 bases, there was a span of 17 bases. The CDR3 DNA reads TGTGCCAGCAATCCACGACAGAGACAGAACTATGGCTACACCTTC. It is translated as CASNPRQRQNYGYTF.

The rearrangement links TRBV7-3 to TRBJ2-7; D unclear. CDR1 SGHTA and CDR2 FQGTGA come from the germline V gene. V was trimmed by 5 bases and J by 1 base, leaving 12 bases between them. This CDR3 contains 14 residues. CDR3 sequence (DNA): TGTGCCAGCAGCCCCGACACGAATTCCTACGAGCAGTACTTC. Protein sequence: CASSPDTNSYEQYF.

About this clone itself: Sequence at one end of the junction differs from germline and may be a read error. The chain couples TRBV7-4 to TRBJ2-7, with 9 bases that match TRBD1. There are 11 residues in the CDR3. Germline loops: CDR1 SGHVT, CDR2 SQSDAQ. The chain's CDR3 is CVGTGWNEQYF. As DNA, the CDR3 is TGCGTAGGGACAGGGTGGAACGAGCAGTACTTC.

In this sample, this clone turned up once. The CDR3 bases are TGTGCCAGCAGTTTCTTGTCCCCACAGGGGGGGAATGAGCAGTTCTTC. Its protein product is CASSFLSPQGGNEQFF. The genes are TRBV27 and TRBJ2-1, with TRBD1 as a possible D gene (8 bases). The CDR3 covers 16 residues. V shed 3 bases and J shed 7 bases, with 19 bases lying between them. The germline CDR1 and CDR2 sequences are MNHEY and SMNVEV (reference sequence).

This chain uses TRBV6-5 with TRBJ2-1, with TRBD2 as a possible D gene (5 bases). CDR1 is MNHEY and CDR2 is SVGAGI in the germline V gene. The CDR3 contains 14 residues. The V and J ends lost 4 bases and 5 bases respectively, with 12 bases between them. The CDR3 nucleotides are TGTGCCAGCAGTTCCGGGATTCCAAACAATGAGCAGTTCTTC. Amino acids: CASSSGIPNNEQFF.

This chain connects TRBV28 to TRBJ2-1; 7 bases fit TRBD2. Trimming at V came to 4 bases and at J to 15 bases, leaving 15 bases not matched to a gene. Germline CDR1 is MDHEN and CDR2 is SYDVKM. The CDR3 covers 14 residues. The CDR3 sequence is CASSSPKAGGRLFF. The CDR3 DNA sequence: TGTGCCAGCAGTTCCCCAAAAGCGGGCGGGAGACTGTTCTTC.

The V gene is TRBV11-3, the J gene TRBJ2-3; TRBD1 matches 7 bases. This CDR3 region has 15 residues. The V gene's germline CDR1 is SGHNT and CDR2 YENEEA. V was pared by 5 bases and J by 2 bases, with 7 bases of the junction left unmatched. CDR3 in amino acids: CASSPRDSATDTQYF. CDR3 bases: TGTGCCAGCAGCCCCAGGGACAGCGCCACAGATACGCAGTATTTT.

The V and J genes are TRBV10-1 and TRBJ2-3; TRBD2 might be the D (6 bases). Trimming stripped 6 bases from V and 4 bases from J, with 17 bases between. Germline CDR1 WNHNN, CDR2 SYGVQD (reference sequence). This CDR3 is 15 amino acids long. CDR3 sequence reads: CASRGGMGSADTQYF. CDR3 nucleotide sequence: TGCGCCAGCAGAGGAGGGATGGGGAGCGCAGATACGCAGTATTTT.

This chain connects TRBV4-3 to TRBJ1-6; D is unclear. This CDR3 has 15 amino acids. The germline gives CDR1 LGHNA, CDR2 YSLEER. The V end lost 5 bases, the J end lost 8 bases, and 16 bases lay between the germline ends. This CDR3 is CASSCRRTSDSPLHF. The CDR3 coding sequence is TGCGCCAGCAGCTGCAGACGGACTAGCGATTCACCCCTCCACTTT.

V usage is TRBV19 and J usage is TRBJ1-5, with a possible D match to TRBD1 (6 bases). V was trimmed by 6 bases and J by 6 bases, leaving 15 bases between them. The CDR3 has 14 amino acids. Looked up from germline, CDR1 is LNHDA and CDR2 is SQIVND (reference sequence). CDR3 nucleotides: TGTGCCAGTAGCCCCCCGGGGGGCGTTCAGCCCCAGCATTTT. Protein sequence: CASSPPGGVQPQHF. Looking up the rest from reference TRBV19 and TRBJ1-5 gives the full variable domain: DGGITQSPKYLFRKEGQNVTLSCEQNLNHDAMYWYRQDPGQGLRLIYYSQIVNDFQKGDIAEGYSVSREKKESFPLTVTSAQKNPTAFYLCASSPPGGVQPQHFGDGTRLSIL.

The chain employs TRBV19 and TRBJ2-2, with 9 nucleotides matching TRBD1. The CDR3 spans 19 residues. Germline V lookup: CDR1 LNHDA, CDR2 SQIVND (reference sequence). Trimming at V came to 3 bases and at J to 2 bases, leaving 13 bases not matched to a gene. In nucleotides, the CDR3 is TGTGCCAGTAGTATTTCCGGGACAGGGCTCGGGAAAAACACCGGGGAGCTGTTTTTT. It translates to CASSISGTGLGKNTGELFF.

The rearrangement links TRBV9 to TRBJ1-2, with 9 bases fitting TRBD1. The CDR3 has 15 amino acids. Germline V lookup: CDR1 SGDLS, CDR2 YYNGEE. V lost 0 bases to trimming and J lost 3 bases; unmatched junction nucleotides: 3. The CDR3 is CASSVATGGDYGYTF. The CDR3 DNA sequence: TGTGCCAGCAGCGTAGCGACAGGGGGGGACTATGGCTACACCTTC.

The chain is built from TRBV5-4 and TRBJ2-2, with 10 bases fitting TRBD2. The CDR3 runs 17 residues. Germline values: CDR1 SGHNT, CDR2 YYREEE (reference sequence). V lost 2 bases to trimming and J lost 5 bases; unmatched junction nucleotides: 9. Here the CDR3 reads CASSLLLAGVWTGELFF. The DNA for the CDR3 is TGTGCCAGCAGCTTATTGCTAGCGGGAGTGTGGACCGGGGAGCTGTTTTTT.

The rearrangement links TRBV10-2 to TRBJ2-1; 9 nucleotides line up with TRBD2. Per germline, CDR1 WSHSY and CDR2 SAAADI. After removal of 7 bases from V and 2 bases from J, the junction contained 24 bases not matched to a gene. The CDR3 has 21 residues. The CDR3: CASKGLAPIDNKLRPYNEQFF. The CDR3 DNA sequence: TGCGCCAGCAAGGGACTAGCTCCCATAGACAATAAGCTCCGTCCCTACAATGAGCAGTTCTTC.

The genes are TRBV24-1 and TRBJ2-3; tentatively, D is TRBD2 (6 bases). Germline-derived CDR1 and CDR2 are KGHDR and SFDVKD. The CDR3 runs 15 residues. With 7 bases removed from V and 0 bases from J, the gap between germline ends came to 13 bases. This CDR3 reads CATSAYSGSTDTQYF. DNA for the CDR3: TGTGCCACCAGCGCTTATAGCGGTAGCACAGATACGCAGTATTTT.

This clone was counted a few times. The chain has TRBV5-1 and TRBJ1-1, with D maybe TRBD1 (5 bases). The CDR3 loop spans 16 amino acids. Germline CDR1 is SGHRS and CDR2 is YFSETQ. Trimming stripped 0 bases from V and 2 bases from J, with 14 bases between. The CDR3 nucleotides are TGCGCCAGCAGCTTGGCAAACAGGAAGAAAAACACTGAAGCTTTCTTT. This encodes CASSLANRKKNTEAFF.

The chain joins TRBV27 to TRBJ2-3, with D possibly being TRBD2 (5 bases). Germline loops: CDR1 MNHEY, CDR2 SMNVEV (reference sequence). Trimming left V 4 bases short and J 7 bases short, with 21 bases between. The CDR3 has 16 residues. DNA of the CDR3: TGTGCCAGCAGTTCGGGCCCCACTAGTTCCGGATATACGCAGTATTTT. Protein sequence: CASSSGPTSSGYTQYF.

The rearrangement joins TRBV4-1 to TRBJ2-5; TRBD1 matches at 8 bases. The V segment lost 3 bases and the J segment 7 bases; nucleotides outside the gene matches: 7. Germline loops: CDR1 MGHRA, CDR2 YSYEKL. The CDR3 extends over 14 amino acids. In nucleotides, the CDR3 is TGCGCCAGCAGCCACGGACAGGGTATCGTGACCCAGTACTTC. This gives the protein CASSHGQGIVTQYF.

The chain is built from TRBV2 and TRBJ1-1; 8 bases are shared with TRBD1. CDR3 length: 11 residues. V lost 8 bases to trimming and J lost 11 bases; unmatched junction nucleotides: 7. The germline V gene has CDR1 SNHLY and CDR2 FYNNEI. The DNA for the CDR3 is TGTGCCAGCGGACAGGGCTGGGTGGCTTTCTTT. As protein: CASGQGWVAFF.